Below, 26 T cell receptor beta chains from the same sample are listed, as sequenced in a study of cytomegalovirus exposure and HLA in healthy donors. This PCR relied on a set of 60 Vbeta primers and 13 Jbeta primers. Profiled with immunoSEQ multiplex PCR; TCRdb holds only in-frame clones, not every one. The table records about 160,000 clones, around 70% of them present only once. The material sequenced was PBMCs. These receptors all come from a man aged 18 to 29 in good health and CMV-seropositive.

The chain links TRBV5-6 to TRBJ1-2, with 9 bases lining up with TRBD1. Trimming took 4 bases from V and 7 from J; bases not matched to a gene: 11. CDR3 length: 15 residues. From germline, CDR1 is SGHDT and CDR2 YYEEEE. CDR3 sequence (DNA): TGTGCCAGCAGCCGTGAGACAGGGGGATCGAGTGGCTACACCTTC. This translates into CASSRETGGSSGYTF.

The rearrangement uses TRBV6-5 and TRBJ1-6, with D hard to call. The CDR3 runs to 12 residues. Germline CDR1 is MNHEY and CDR2 is SVGAGI. V was trimmed by 5 bases and J by 6 bases, leaving 5 bases between them. CDR3 protein: CASSTRNSPLHF. The DNA for the CDR3 is TGTGCCAGCAGTACACGTAATTCACCCCTCCACTTT.

This chain joins TRBV27 and TRBJ2-3, with 8 bases matching TRBD1. Trimming cost V 2 bases and J 6 bases; bases outside gene matches: 7. The CDR3 has 15 amino acids. The germline CDR1 and CDR2 sequences are MNHEY and SMNVEV (reference sequence). The DNA of the CDR3 is TGTGCCAGCAGTTTAATAGGACAGGGATACGATACGCAGTATTTT. This sequence encodes CASSLIGQGYDTQYF.

This clone was found a few times. This rearrangement joins TRBV11-2 to TRBJ2-7; perhaps TRBD1 as D (6 bases). Trimming removed 5 bases at V and 7 bases at J, with 12 bases between. CDR3 length equals 12 residues. CDR1 SGHAT and CDR2 FQNNGV come from the germline V gene. The CDR3 sequence is CASSTTGIEQYV. The DNA of the CDR3 is TGTGCCAGCAGCACAACAGGGATAGAGCAGTACGTC.

V and J are TRBV9 and TRBJ2-1, with TRBD1 as a possible D gene (5 bases). The CDR3 length is 17 residues. Trimming removed 0 bases at V and 6 bases at J, with 19 bases between. Germline CDR1 SGDLS, CDR2 YYNGEE. DNA for the CDR3: TGTGCCAGCAGCGTAGGAGGCAGGTTTAGGGGTGGCAATGAGCAGTTCTTC. It translates to CASSVGGRFRGGNEQFF.

V and J are TRBV19 and TRBJ1-1; unclear D gene. The V gene lost 3 bases and the J gene lost 1 base, with 9 bases spanning the gap. This CDR3 contains 14 residues. The V gene's germline CDR1 is LNHDA and CDR2 SQIVND (reference sequence). The CDR3 here is CASSIRHPNTEAFF. CDR3 nucleotides: TGTGCCAGTAGTATTAGACACCCGAACACTGAAGCTTTCTTT.

The V call is TRBV5-5, the J call TRBJ2-2, with D perhaps TRBD2 (5 bases). The CDR3 loop spans 15 amino acids. The germline V gene encodes CDR1 SGHKS and CDR2 YYEKEE (reference sequence). V was pared by 2 bases and J by 0 bases, with 8 bases between. The CDR3 nucleotides are TGTGCCAGCAGCTTAGAGGGCGCGAACACCGGGGAGCTGTTTTTT. Its translation: CASSLEGANTGELFF.

To note about this clone: Other DNA sequences in the same sample also yield this CDR3. The rearrangement links TRBV15 to TRBJ1-5, with 9 positions matching TRBD1. V lost 3 bases, J lost 0 bases, and 0 bases stayed unmatched. CDR3 length: 15 residues. Per germline, CDR1 LNHNV and CDR2 YYDKDF (reference sequence). CDR3 nucleotides: TGTGCCACCAGCAGGGACAGGGGTAGCAATCAGCCCCAGCATTTT. Its translation is CATSRDRGSNQPQHF. The whole variable domain, remainder taken from reference TRBV15 and TRBJ1-5, is DAMVIQNPRYQVTQFGKPVTLSCSQTLNHNVMYWYQQKSSQAPKLLFHYYDKDFNNEADTPDNFQSRRPNTSFCFLDIRSPGLGDTAMYLCATSRDRGSNQPQHFGDGTRLSIL.

This chain connects TRBV13 to TRBJ2-1; 11 bases fit TRBD2. V lost 5 bases and J lost 1; bases outside the gene matches: 7. This CDR3 comprises 17 residues. CDR1 is PRHDT, CDR2 FYEKMQ, per germline (reference sequence). Written as DNA, the CDR3 is TGTGCCAGCAGCACCCTGGGGACTAGCGGATCCTACAATGAGCAGTTCTTC. Residues: CASSTLGTSGSYNEQFF.

A few counts support this clone. The genes are TRBV29-1 and TRBJ1-2; no clear D gene. This CDR3 region has 10 residues. Looked up from germline, CDR1 is SQVTM and CDR2 is ANQGSEA. V lost 6 bases, J lost 7 bases, and 9 bases lay in between. CDR3 region: CSVELGGYTF. The CDR3 nucleotides read TGCAGCGTGGAGTTGGGTGGCTACACCTTC.

The chain uses TRBV6-5 and TRBJ2-1; D not resolved. This CDR3 contains 11 residues. V was clipped by 8 bases and J by 5 bases, with 7 bases between them. In germline, CDR1 is MNHEY, CDR2 SVGAGI. The CDR3 loop is CASGLDNEQFF. CDR3 in DNA: TGTGCCAGCGGCCTAGACAATGAGCAGTTCTTC.

The rearrangement links TRBV5-5 to TRBJ1-4; D not certain. CDR1 is SGHKS and CDR2 is YYEKEE in the germline V gene (reference sequence). V lost 1 base and J lost 0, with 4 bases in between. The CDR3 loop spans 14 amino acids. The CDR3 sequence is CASSLRATNEKLFF. The CDR3 bases are TGTGCCAGCAGCTTGCGAGCAACTAATGAAAAACTGTTTTTT.

This clone was recorded only once. V gene TRBV4-1 combines with J gene TRBJ2-3; D gene ambiguous. This CDR3 is built from 13 residues. V lost 4 bases and J lost 0, with 5 bases in between. Per germline, CDR1 MGHRA and CDR2 YSYEKL. Here the CDR3 reads CASSLRSTDTQYF. The CDR3 DNA follows: TGCGCCAGCAGCCTCCGTAGCACAGATACGCAGTATTTT.

This clone was detected only a few times. J is TRBJ1-5 and V is TRBV6-1, with 10 bases fitting TRBD1. Germline V gene data show CDR1 as MNHNS and CDR2 as SASEGT. This CDR3 comprises 12 residues. The trim removed 6 bases at V and 7 bases at J, leaving 0 bases unmatched. This CDR3 is CASRDRGQPQHF. CDR3 DNA sequence: TGTGCCAGCAGGGACAGGGGGCAGCCCCAGCATTTT.

The J gene is TRBJ2-7, the V gene TRBV28; tentative D call: TRBD2 (7 bases). Trimming took off 4 bases at V and 5 bases at J, with 12 bases between the two ends. This CDR3 has 13 residues. The germline CDR1 and CDR2 sequences are MDHEN and SYDVKM. CDR3 DNA sequence: TGTGCCAGCAGTTCGGGGGGCCGGAACGAGCAGTACGTC. It yields the protein CASSSGGRNEQYV.

This chain uses TRBV5-6 with TRBJ1-2; the D gene is possibly TRBD1 (5 bases). Trimming took off 7 bases at V and 6 bases at J, with 13 bases between the two ends. The CDR3 has 12 residues. Germline CDR1 and CDR2: SGHDT and YYEEEE. CDR3 amino acids: CASGWGGNGYTF. Written as DNA, the CDR3 is TGTGCCAGCGGATGGGGGGGAAATGGCTACACCTTC.

The chain recombines TRBV4-1 with TRBJ2-5; the match to TRBD1 covers 7 bases. The CDR3 totals 15 residues. Germline-derived CDR1 and CDR2 are MGHRA and YSYEKL. The V gene end was trimmed by 4 bases and the J gene end by 5 bases; junction bases not matched to a gene: 10. As DNA, the CDR3 is TGCGCCAGCAGCCCCCAGGGGGTGGGGGTGGAGACCCAGTACTTC. Translating it yields CASSPQGVGVETQYF.

The rearrangement links TRBV5-4 to TRBJ2-1; 13 positions match TRBD2. The CDR3 extends over 16 amino acids. V shed 4 bases, J shed 5 bases, and the junction held 6 bases outside the gene matches. CDR1 SGHNT and CDR2 YYREEE come from the germline V gene (reference sequence). CDR3 coding DNA: TGTGCCAGCAGCCTTGGACTAGCGGGGGTTGACAATGAGCAGTTCTTC. Protein sequence: CASSLGLAGVDNEQFF.

The rearrangement uses TRBV6-6 and TRBJ2-2, with D uncertain. V lost 6 bases to trimming and J lost 9 bases, with 11 bases between them. From germline, CDR1 is MNHNY and CDR2 SVGAGI (reference sequence). There are 12 residues in the CDR3. The CDR3 spells CASSSGSRELFF. The DNA of the CDR3 is TGTGCCAGCAGCTCCGGTAGCAGGGAGCTGTTTTTT.

V and J are TRBV4-1 and TRBJ2-3; 11 bases are shared with TRBD2. This CDR3 is 16 amino acids long. J gave up 0 bases and V 4 bases, and 3 bases lay outside the gene matches. Per germline, CDR1 MGHRA and CDR2 YSYEKL. The CDR3, as DNA: TGCGCCAGCAGCCCACTAGCGGGGGCTAGCACAGATACGCAGTATTTT. Its translation: CASSPLAGASTDTQYF.

J is TRBJ1-1 and V is TRBV27; perhaps TRBD1 as D (6 bases). CDR3 length equals 16 residues. Trimming took off 4 bases at V and 2 bases at J, with 17 bases between the two ends. The germline CDR1 and CDR2 sequences are MNHEY and SMNVEV (reference sequence). CDR3 sequence: CASSSLQGPINTEAFF. CDR3 nucleotides: TGTGCCAGCAGTTCCCTACAGGGTCCCATCAACACTGAAGCTTTCTTT.

The chain uses TRBV7-6 and TRBJ2-3; TRBD2 aligns across 10 bases. The V segment lost 4 bases and the J segment 2 bases; nucleotides outside the gene matches: 12. The CDR3 loop spans 18 amino acids. CDR1 and CDR2 (germline): SGHVS, FNYEAQ. The CDR3 sequence is CASSSGLRTSGITDTQYF. In DNA form, the CDR3 reads TGTGCCAGCAGCTCTGGTTTAAGGACTAGCGGAATCACAGATACGCAGTATTTT.

This clone was detected once. The J gene is TRBJ2-1, the V gene TRBV19, with 12 bases fitting TRBD2. V was pared by 10 bases and J by 7 bases, with 5 bases of the junction left unmatched. Germline-derived CDR1 and CDR2 are LNHDA and SQIVND (reference sequence). The CDR3 sequence is 13 residues long. The CDR3 is CATSGRARNEQFF. CDR3 in DNA: TGTGCCACTAGCGGGAGGGCCAGGAATGAGCAGTTCTTC.

This chain connects TRBV25-1 to TRBJ1-2; 8 nucleotides align to TRBD1. Unmatched junction bases numbered 4, after V lost 6 bases and J lost 1 base. The CDR3 sequence is 14 residues long. Per germline, CDR1 MGHDK and CDR2 SYGVNS. The CDR3 reads CASRETGVNYGYTF. DNA of the CDR3: TGTGCCAGCAGGGAGACAGGGGTTAACTATGGCTACACCTTC.

The V call is TRBV19, the J call TRBJ1-2; unclear D gene. In germline, CDR1 is LNHDA, CDR2 SQIVND (reference sequence). The CDR3 sequence is 16 residues long. V was trimmed by 9 bases and J by 2 bases, leaving 22 bases between them. The DNA for the CDR3 is TGTGCCAGCACCGTGTCTCTTTCCCTACCCAACTATGGCTACACCTTC. Its translation is CASTVSLSLPNYGYTF.

This clone has more than one count but fewer than ten. The rearrangement joins TRBV6-1 to TRBJ1-2; 9 nucleotides agree with TRBD1. The CDR3 length is 16 residues. Per germline, CDR1 MNHNS and CDR2 SASEGT. The junction had 8 bases not matched to a gene; V was cut back by 1 base and J by 5 bases. The CDR3 region has the DNA TGTGCCAGCAGTGAAGGTTTGACAGGGGGTGTATATGGCTACACCTTC. Translation: CASSEGLTGGVYGYTF.